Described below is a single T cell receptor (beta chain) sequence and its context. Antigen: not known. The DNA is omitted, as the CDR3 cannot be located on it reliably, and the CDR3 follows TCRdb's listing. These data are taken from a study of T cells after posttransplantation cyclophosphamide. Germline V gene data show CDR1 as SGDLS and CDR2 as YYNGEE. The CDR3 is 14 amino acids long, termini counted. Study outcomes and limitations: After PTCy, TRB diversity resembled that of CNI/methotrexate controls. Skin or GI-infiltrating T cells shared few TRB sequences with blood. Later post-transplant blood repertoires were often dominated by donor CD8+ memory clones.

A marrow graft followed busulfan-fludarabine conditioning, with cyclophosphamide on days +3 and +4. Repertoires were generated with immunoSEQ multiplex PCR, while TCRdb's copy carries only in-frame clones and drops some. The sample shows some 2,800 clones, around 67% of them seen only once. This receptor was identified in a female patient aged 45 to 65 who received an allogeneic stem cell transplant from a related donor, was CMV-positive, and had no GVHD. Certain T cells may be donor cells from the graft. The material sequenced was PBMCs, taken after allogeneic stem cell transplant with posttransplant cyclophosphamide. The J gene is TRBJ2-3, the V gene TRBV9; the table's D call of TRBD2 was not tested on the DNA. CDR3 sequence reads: CASTSGGWEDTQYF.